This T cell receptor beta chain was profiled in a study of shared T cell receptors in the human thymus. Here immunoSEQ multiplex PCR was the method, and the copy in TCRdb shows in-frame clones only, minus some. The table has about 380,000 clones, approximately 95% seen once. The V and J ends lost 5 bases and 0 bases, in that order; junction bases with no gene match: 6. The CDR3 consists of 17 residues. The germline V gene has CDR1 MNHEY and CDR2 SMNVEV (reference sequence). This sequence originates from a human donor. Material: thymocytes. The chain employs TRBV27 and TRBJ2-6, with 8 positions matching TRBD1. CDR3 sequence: CASSPGQGPSGANVLTF. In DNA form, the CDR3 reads TGTGCCAGCAGTCCCGGACAGGGTCCCTCTGGGGCCAACGTCCTGACTTTC. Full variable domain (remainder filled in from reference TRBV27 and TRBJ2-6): EAQVTQNPRYLITVTGKKLTVTCSQNMNHEYMSWYRQDPGLGLRQIYYSMNVEVTDKGDVPEGYKVSRKEKRNFPLILESPSPNQTSLYFCASSPGQGPSGANVLTFGAGSRLTVL.